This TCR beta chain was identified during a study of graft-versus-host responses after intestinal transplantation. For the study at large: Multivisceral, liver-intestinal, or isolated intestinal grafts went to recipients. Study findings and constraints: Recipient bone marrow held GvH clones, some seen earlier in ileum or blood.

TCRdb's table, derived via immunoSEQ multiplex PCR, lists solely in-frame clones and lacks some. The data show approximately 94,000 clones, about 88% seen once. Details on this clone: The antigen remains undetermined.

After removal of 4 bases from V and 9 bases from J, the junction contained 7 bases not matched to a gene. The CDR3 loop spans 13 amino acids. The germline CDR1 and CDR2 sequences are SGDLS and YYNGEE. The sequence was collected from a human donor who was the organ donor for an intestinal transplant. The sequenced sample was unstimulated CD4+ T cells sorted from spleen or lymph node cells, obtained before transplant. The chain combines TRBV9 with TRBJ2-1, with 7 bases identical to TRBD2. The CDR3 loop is CASSPSGVPEQFF. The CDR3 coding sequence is TGTGCCAGCAGCCCGAGCGGGGTTCCTGAGCAGTTCTTC.